This entry lists 29 T cell receptor beta chains sequenced from one sample in a study of cytomegalovirus exposure and HLA in healthy donors. Profiled with immunoSEQ multiplex PCR; TCRdb holds only in-frame clones, not every one. The sample yields about 130,000 clones, about 88% seen once. Sequencing used PBMCs. The receptors shown here come from a woman aged 18 to 35 in good health and CMV-seronegative.

The chain carries TRBV5-1 and TRBJ2-7; a possible D gene is TRBD1 (5 bases). With 0 bases removed from V and 5 bases from J, the gap between germline ends came to 9 bases. The length of the CDR3 is 13 residues. Per the germline V gene, CDR1 is SGHRS and CDR2 is YFSETQ. CDR3 region: CASSLGRVDEQYF. The CDR3 DNA follows: TGCGCCAGCAGCTTGGGCAGGGTCGACGAGCAGTACTTC.

The rearrangement uses TRBV18 and TRBJ2-2, with 8 nucleotides matching TRBD2. This CDR3 contains 17 residues. After removal of 1 base from V and 9 bases from J, the junction contained 13 bases not matched to a gene. Germline V gene lookup returns CDR1 KGHSH and CDR2 LQKENI. The CDR3 DNA follows: TGTGCCAGCTCACCACGGGTACAGCGGGAGCTCGACCGGGAGCTGTTTTTT. Encoded protein: CASSPRVQRELDRELFF.

V is TRBV28 and J is TRBJ1-5; D perhaps matches TRBD1 (6 bases). Between the trimmed V and J ends, which lost 7 bases and 7 bases, there was a span of 29 bases. Germline CDR1 and CDR2: MDHEN and SYDVKM. The CDR3 is 18 residues long. The CDR3 is CASIPGGGDSLSQQPQHF. CDR3 in DNA: TGTGCCAGCATCCCTGGGGGGGGCGATAGCCTCTCACAGCAGCCCCAGCATTTT.

The chain recombines TRBV11-2 with TRBJ1-4; D perhaps matches TRBD1 (5 bases). The CDR3 length is 16 residues. CDR1 SGHAT and CDR2 FQNNGV come from the germline V gene. V lost 8 bases and J 4 bases, leaving 20 bases between the germline ends. DNA for the CDR3: TGTGCCAGCCGGGGGACCCGGGGAGGCCTTAATGAAAAACTGTTTTTT. Its protein is CASRGTRGGLNEKLFF.

The sample holds one count of this clone. The rearrangement joins TRBV15 to TRBJ1-2, with D possibly matching TRBD1 (5 bases). The V end was cut by 0 bases, the J end by 0 bases, with 14 bases between. The V gene's germline CDR1 is LNHNV and CDR2 YYDKDF (reference sequence). The CDR3 length is 17 residues. DNA of the CDR3: TGTGCCACCAGCAGAGATTCTATCAGGGCGGCTAACTATGGCTACACCTTC. Translating it yields CATSRDSIRAANYGYTF.

The V and J genes are TRBV4-3 and TRBJ1-1; D is undetermined. This CDR3 has 14 amino acids. Germline values: CDR1 LGHNA, CDR2 YSLEER. V lost 0 bases, J lost 1 base, and 6 bases lay in between. CDR3 region: CASSQEWRNTEAFF. The CDR3, as DNA: TGCGCCAGCAGCCAAGAATGGAGGAACACTGAAGCTTTCTTT.

This clone was observed a few times. The chain has TRBV5-6 and TRBJ1-1; 10 bases are shared with TRBD1. Looked up from germline, CDR1 is SGHDT and CDR2 is YYEEEE. The CDR3 length is 17 residues. With 4 bases clipped from V and 0 bases from J, the junction kept 9 bases outside the gene matches. The CDR3, as DNA: TGTGCCAGCAGCCTTTTTGGGACAGGGGACATGAACACTGAAGCTTTCTTT. It specifies CASSLFGTGDMNTEAFF.

CDR3 protein: CSVAGVNEKLFF. The CDR3 region has the DNA TGCAGCGTTGCGGGGGTGAATGAAAAACTGTTTTTT. J is TRBJ1-4 and V is TRBV29-1; a possible D gene is TRBD1 (5 bases). Germline CDR1 and CDR2: SQVTM and ANQGSEA. V lost 4 bases, J lost 5 bases, and 8 bases lay in between. The CDR3 is made up of 12 amino acids.

V is TRBV2 and J is TRBJ2-1; D possibly corresponds to TRBD2 (6 bases). V gave up 4 bases and J gave up 4 bases, with 14 bases separating them. CDR3 length: 15 residues. Germline V gives CDR1 SNHLY, CDR2 FYNNEI. The CDR3 DNA is TGTGCCAGCAGTGCAAGGGTAGCGGCGTACAATGAGCAGTTCTTC. Encoded protein: CASSARVAAYNEQFF.

This chain links TRBV27 with TRBJ2-1; D unresolved. The CDR3 is 14 residues long. Looked up from germline, CDR1 is MNHEY and CDR2 is SMNVEV (reference sequence). Trimming stripped 4 bases from V and 4 bases from J, with 11 bases between. DNA of the CDR3: TGTGCCAGCAGTTCGTATAGCCGGTACAATGAGCAGTTCTTC. Protein product: CASSSYSRYNEQFF.

The V call is TRBV6-5, the J call TRBJ2-7; 8 bases match TRBD2. The CDR3 consists of 16 residues. CDR1 is MNHEY, CDR2 SVGAGI, per germline. J gave up 3 bases and V 4 bases, and 11 bases lay outside the gene matches. The chain's CDR3 is CASSSPRRGASYEQYF. The CDR3 DNA sequence: TGTGCCAGCAGTTCCCCCCGGCGGGGGGCCAGCTACGAGCAGTACTTC.

This clone showed up just a few times. The rearrangement uses TRBV7-2 and TRBJ2-7, with 7 bases aligning to TRBD2. Per germline, CDR1 SGHTA and CDR2 FQGNSA. CDR3 length: 16 amino acids. Trimming cost V 2 bases and J 6 bases; bases outside gene matches: 13. The CDR3 nucleotides read TGTGCCAGCAGCTTAAGGATTGGGCCGGGAGGTGGCGAGCAGTACTTC. Protein sequence: CASSLRIGPGGGEQYF.

The chain combines TRBV29-1 with TRBJ2-7; TRBD2 matches 7 bases. Germline V gene lookup returns CDR1 SQVTM and CDR2 ANQGSEA. The V and J ends lost 6 bases and 0 bases, in that order; junction bases with no gene match: 8. This CDR3 has 14 amino acids. CDR3 loop: CSVRLAVSSYEQYF. Here the CDR3 DNA reads TGCAGCGTCAGACTAGCCGTTAGCTCCTACGAGCAGTACTTC.

This chain connects TRBV2 to TRBJ1-4; D is unresolved. V lost 3 bases and J 7 bases, leaving 9 bases between the germline ends. Germline V CDR1 and CDR2: SNHLY, FYNNEI. The CDR3 is 13 residues long. The CDR3 protein is CASSDGPGEKLFF. As DNA, the CDR3 is TGTGCCAGCAGTGATGGGCCAGGTGAAAAACTGTTTTTT.

The chain joins TRBV6-1 to TRBJ1-2; no firm D call. V lost 3 bases and J 4 bases, leaving 15 bases between the germline ends. Per the germline V gene, CDR1 is MNHNS and CDR2 is SASEGT. The CDR3 is 15 residues long. The CDR3 region has the DNA TGTGCCAGCAGTGATTTCGGGGATCGGTTCTATGGCTACACCTTC. Encoded protein: CASSDFGDRFYGYTF.

The chain links TRBV28 to TRBJ2-2, with unresolved D. Germline lookup yields CDR1 MDHEN and CDR2 SYDVKM. V gave up 3 bases and J gave up 4 bases, with 12 bases separating them. The CDR3 consists of 15 residues. The CDR3 DNA follows: TGTGCCAGCAGTTTCGGAACCCCGGGCACCGGGGAGCTGTTTTTT. Protein sequence: CASSFGTPGTGELFF.

This chain connects TRBV28 to TRBJ2-1; tentatively, D is TRBD1 (7 bases). CDR1 is MDHEN and CDR2 is SYDVKM in the germline V gene. This CDR3 has 16 residues. Trimming shortened V by 2 bases and J by 6 bases, and 17 bases separated the two germline ends. CDR3 bases: TGTGCCAGCAGTTTACTGGGACAGAGGGAGGTCAATGAGCAGTTCTTC. This sequence encodes CASSLLGQREVNEQFF.

This rearrangement joins TRBV10-1 to TRBJ2-3; D gene ambiguous. Germline V gives CDR1 WNHNN, CDR2 SYGVQD (reference sequence). This CDR3 region has 13 residues. V lost 5 bases, J lost 3 bases, and 9 bases lay in between. As DNA, the CDR3 is TGCGCCAGCAGTCGAGAATTAACAGATACGCAGTATTTT. Encoded protein: CASSRELTDTQYF.

The chain uses TRBV6-7 and TRBJ2-5; a weak D match, TRBD2 (5 bases). TRBV6-7 is treated as an ORF (open reading frame) with a function not yet certain. The CDR3 sequence is 15 residues long. V gave up 2 bases and J gave up 6 bases, with 16 bases separating them. The CDR3 bases are TGTGCCAGCAGTTACGGTAATCGGACTCTGAAGACCCAGTACTTC. Encoded protein: CASSYGNRTLKTQYF.

The chain has TRBV7-6 and TRBJ2-1; TRBD1 agrees at 8 bases. Germline CDR1 is SGHVS and CDR2 is FNYEAQ. The V segment lost 5 bases and the J segment 1 base; nucleotides outside the gene matches: 7. This CDR3 has 16 residues. In DNA form, the CDR3 reads TGTGCCAGCAGCGCGCCCGACAGGGGTTCCTACAATGAGCAGTTCTTC. This translates into CASSAPDRGSYNEQFF.

Only one count was recorded for this clone. This chain connects TRBV4-2 to TRBJ1-3; D not certain. Trimming removed 1 base at V and 0 bases at J, with 10 bases between. CDR1 and CDR2 from the germline V gene are LGHNA and YNFKEQ. This CDR3 contains 16 residues. CDR3 loop: CASSQGISYSGNTIYF. In DNA form, the CDR3 reads TGTGCCAGCAGCCAAGGAATATCCTACTCTGGAAACACCATATATTTT.

DNA of the CDR3: TGTGCCAGCAGGGAGGGGGCCACCGGGGAGCTGTTTTTT. It specifies CASREGATGELFF. The J gene is TRBJ2-2, the V gene TRBV7-2; D may be TRBD1 (7 bases). The ends were cut back, 6 bases at V and 4 bases at J, with 9 bases in the middle. CDR3 length equals 13 residues. CDR1 is SGHTA, CDR2 FQGNSA, per germline. Supplemented by reference TRBV7-2 and TRBJ2-2, the full variable domain reads GAGVSQSPSNKVTEKGKDVELRCDPISGHTALYWYRQSLGQGLEFLIYFQGNSAPDKSGLPSDRFSAERTGGSVSTLTIQRTQQEDSAVYLCASREGATGELFFGEGSRLTVL.

The gene calls are TRBV5-4 and TRBJ1-4; a weak D match, TRBD1 (6 bases). This CDR3 has 12 residues. Per the germline V gene, CDR1 is SGHNT and CDR2 is YYREEE (reference sequence). V lost 4 bases to trimming and J lost 8 bases, with 9 bases between them. The CDR3 reads CASSPDREKLFF. CDR3 sequence (DNA): TGTGCCAGCAGCCCCGACAGGGAAAAACTGTTTTTT. The whole variable domain, filled in from reference TRBV5-4 and TRBJ1-4, reads ETGVTQSPTHLIKTRGQQVTLRCSSQSGHNTVSWYQQALGQGPQFIFQYYREEENGRGNFPPRFSGLQFPNYSSELNVNALELDDSALYLCASSPDREKLFFGSGTQLSVL.

The rearrangement joins TRBV29-1 to TRBJ2-3; TRBD1 agrees at 7 bases. The CDR3 totals 14 residues. The V and J ends lost 6 bases and 3 bases, in that order; junction bases with no gene match: 9. The germline V gene encodes CDR1 SQVTM and CDR2 ANQGSEA. The CDR3 loop is CSVRPGGNTDTQYF. CDR3 DNA: TGCAGCGTCCGGCCAGGGGGTAATACAGATACGCAGTATTTT.

V gene TRBV28 combines with J gene TRBJ1-2; D is ambiguous. V shed 3 bases and J shed 5 bases, with 10 bases lying between them. CDR1 MDHEN and CDR2 SYDVKM come from the germline V gene. The CDR3 covers 13 residues. CDR3 bases: TGTGCCAGCAGTTTTACGGGAGGTTATGGCTACACCTTC. This translates into CASSFTGGYGYTF.

The V call is TRBV30, the J call TRBJ2-4, with 15 nucleotides matching TRBD2. Germline CDR1 GTSNPN, CDR2 SVGIG (reference sequence). Trimming cost V 0 bases and J 0 bases; bases outside gene matches: 12. The CDR3 runs 21 residues. The CDR3 DNA is TGTGCCTGGAGTGTACGTAGGACTAGCGGGGGGGCCGCTTTAGCCAAAAACATTCAGTACTTC. Translation gives CAWSVRRTSGGAALAKNIQYF.

This chain uses TRBV30 with TRBJ1-4; the match to TRBD1 covers 7 bases. Unmatched junction bases numbered 6, after V lost 0 bases and J lost 8 bases. CDR3 length equals 14 residues. Germline V gene sequence: CDR1 GTSNPN, CDR2 SVGIG (reference sequence). The CDR3 here is CAWSVKGAGEKLFF. The CDR3 bases are TGTGCCTGGAGTGTTAAGGGGGCTGGGGAAAAACTGTTTTTT.

V usage is TRBV5-4 and J usage is TRBJ2-1; D not resolved. Germline assignment: CDR1 SGHNT and CDR2 YYREEE (reference sequence). V was trimmed by 4 bases and J by 0 bases, leaving 14 bases between them. The CDR3 consists of 16 residues. Here the CDR3 DNA reads TGTGCCAGCAGCCACCCGAAACTCCACTCCTACAATGAGCAGTTCTTC. Translated: CASSHPKLHSYNEQFF.

This chain links TRBV10-1 with TRBJ1-1, with TRBD1 as a possible D gene (5 bases). CDR1 is WNHNN and CDR2 is SYGVQD in the germline V gene (reference sequence). The CDR3 loop spans 12 amino acids. The V end was cut by 6 bases, the J end by 5 bases, with 10 bases between. The chain's CDR3 is CASSRVGTEAFF. CDR3 nucleotides: TGCGCCAGCAGCAGGGTCGGAACTGAAGCTTTCTTT.